This T cell receptor beta chain was identified in a study of blood T cell repertoires in COVID-19 (dated by TCRdb to 2019 to 2021). At the level of the whole study: Collaborator samples came from the United States, Italy and Spain and covered acute and convalescent phases of COVID-19. HLA class I and class II types, where available, came from metadata supplied by the sample provider rather than from assay-based typing. The material from the prospective study consisted of cDNA or gDNA derived from T cells, B-cell-depleted T cells, or PBMCs. Subjects who had been exposed to COVID-19, were actively infected with it, or had recovered from it provided the deeply sampled blood TCRbeta repertoires that made up the dataset. The repertoires were released in a freely available public database meant as a resource for research on the immune response to SARS-CoV-2. The samples were drawn from the first 160 participants of the ongoing ImmuneRACE study and from 1,254 subjects provided by 6 global collaborators. The sample metadata nearly always contained a de-identified subject ID, COVID-19 status, age in years and sex. Overall study results and their limits: The amount of clinical and demographic metadata varied by source and participant and was provided uncurated.

A remark on this clone: Which antigen it targets is not known. Base qualities are not provided; no much larger clone lies one nucleotide away.

Collaborating institutions collected whole blood in K2EDTA tubes following their own protocols. For TCRbeta analysis, collaborators shipped samples as frozen whole blood, isolated PBMCs, or DNA extracted from either of those sample types. The immunoSEQ Assay, a bias-controlled multiplex PCR, was used to amplify TCRbeta CDR3 regions from genomic DNA. The study's own analysis went as follows. The number of nucleated cells in each sample was estimated from the amplification of reference gene primers within the assay. Sequence reads were collapsed and filtered to measure the absolute abundance of every unique TCRbeta CDR3 rearrangement. For each sample, productive Simpson clonality was calculated as the square root of Simpson's diversity index across productive rearrangements. Entries here come from immuneACCESS through TCRdb and include only in-frame sequences with V and J called. Some clones fail to appear in such tables; in the studies checked, an unresolved V gene covers under half of the shortfall, and the cause of the remainder is unknown. V, J and clone size derive from that table, while D and trimming were established from the DNA sequence. In all, the sample holds just over 200,000 clones, and over 70% of those were seen once. Less than 7% of the sample goes to the ten largest clones.

Counted from cysteine to phenylalanine, this CDR3 has 14 amino acids. This entry keeps only the CDR3 DNA: 42 bases, framed from base 1. V and J are truncated by 7 bases and 4 bases respectively, leaving an intervening sequence of 13 bases. The germline V gene gives CDR1 as SNHLY and CDR2 as FYNNEI. The sample consisted of peripheral blood. The chain joins TRBV2 to TRBJ1-4; the D gene is possibly TRBD1, with 6 bases matching. This clonotype originated in a woman in her seventies with acute or convalescent COVID-19. The nucleotides are TGTGCCAGCACTGGAGACAGGCTTAATGAAAAACTGTTTTTT. The encoded protein is CASTGDRLNEKLFF.